Presented here are 15 T cell receptor beta chains from one specimen sequenced in a study of identical twins. In TCRdb, the 5' RACE reads were re-called with MiXCR into one record per CDR3 protein. Among about 280,000 distinct CDR3 sequences listed, roughly 8.6% were seen once. The sample was also linked to a second study, of yellow fever vaccine responses in identical twins.

Sequences were obtained from memory (CD45RO+) T cells sorted from blood. These receptors were taken from a woman aged 18-29 years in good health.

The sample holds many counts of this clonotype. The rearrangement joins TRBV27 to TRBJ2-2; 8 positions match TRBD2. V trimming: 8 bases; J trimming: 6 bases; junction bases outside the gene matches: 8. CDR3 length: 14 residues. Germline assignment: CDR1 MNHEY and CDR2 SMNVEV (reference sequence). In nucleotides, the CDR3 is TGTGCCAGCGGGGGACTAGAAGGGCCCGGGGAGCTGTTTTTT. Translation gives CASGGLEGPGELFF.

This clonotype was picked up a small number of times. The rearrangement joins TRBV12-5 to TRBJ2-2, with D tentatively TRBD1 (5 bases). This CDR3 spans 17 amino acids. In germline, CDR1 is LGHNT, CDR2 FRNRAP. Trimming took 2 bases from V and 5 from J, leaving 18 bases between them. The CDR3 here is CASGLTQTTRVTGELFF. The CDR3 nucleotides read TGTGCTAGTGGTTTGACCCAAACAACCAGGGTGACCGGGGAGCTGTTTTTT.

This clonotype was counted at least ten times. The rearrangement links TRBV5-1 to TRBJ2-1, with D unresolved. The germline gives CDR1 SGHRS, CDR2 YFSETQ. The CDR3 consists of 12 residues. The germline V and J ends were trimmed by 6 bases and 10 bases, with 14 bases remaining between them. As DNA, the CDR3 is TGCGCCAGCAATGCTCTTACAATGGAGCAGTTCTTC. This sequence encodes CASNALTMEQFF.

This clonotype was counted many times. This chain uses TRBV4-1 with TRBJ1-2, with D possibly TRBD1 on 6 matching bases. The CDR3 consists of 15 residues. The V end was cut by 1 base, the J end by 3 bases, with 12 bases between. The germline V gene has CDR1 MGHRA and CDR2 YSYEKL. The CDR3 DNA follows: TGCGCCAGCAGCCAAGTTTCAGGGGATTACTATGGCTACACCTTC. It specifies CASSQVSGDYYGYTF.

Only a few counts were recorded for this clonotype. This chain uses TRBV5-5 with TRBJ2-5; 8 bases agree with TRBD1. Trimming at V came to 4 bases and at J to 4 bases, leaving 9 bases not matched to a gene. Germline V gene data show CDR1 as SGHKS and CDR2 as YYEKEE (reference sequence). The CDR3 has 15 residues. The CDR3: CASSRDVRGLETQYF. The CDR3 coding sequence is TGTGCCAGCAGCCGAGACGTCAGGGGGCTAGAGACCCAGTACTTC.

This sequence joins TRBV11-1 and TRBJ2-1; 9 bases line up with TRBD2. Germline CDR1 reads SGHAT; CDR2 reads FQDESV (reference sequence). The CDR3 contains 18 residues. V trimming: 6 bases; J trimming: 2 bases; junction bases outside the gene matches: 14. CDR3 sequence reads: CASSSIPTSGSAYNEQFF. Here the CDR3 DNA reads TGTGCCAGCAGTTCAATCCCGACTAGCGGTTCTGCCTACAATGAGCAGTTCTTC.

This clonotype has only a few counts. The J gene is TRBJ2-1, the V gene TRBV5-1; TRBD2 matches at 10 bases. The length of the CDR3 is 16 residues. From germline, CDR1 is SGHRS and CDR2 YFSETQ. Trimming took 1 base from V and 1 from J; bases not matched to a gene: 2. The CDR3 loop is CASSLTSGVSYNEQFF. DNA for the CDR3: TGCGCCAGCAGCTTGACTAGCGGGGTTTCCTACAATGAGCAGTTCTTC.

This clonotype was recorded many times. The gene calls are TRBV29-1 and TRBJ2-5; D unclear. V was trimmed by 4 bases and J by 5 bases, leaving 8 bases between them. Germline V gene data show CDR1 as SQVTM and CDR2 as ANQGSEA. The CDR3 has 11 residues. CDR3: CSVGHGETQYF. For the CDR3, the DNA is TGCAGCGTTGGACATGGTGAGACCCAGTACTTC. Using reference TRBV29-1 and TRBJ2-5 for the parts outside the CDR3, the full variable domain is SAVISQKPSRDICQRGTSLTIQCQVDSQVTMMFWYRQQPGQSLTLIATANQGSEATYESGFVIDKFPISRPNLTFSTLTVSNMSPEDSSIYLCSVGHGETQYFGPGTRLLVL.

This clonotype was observed many times. The rearrangement links TRBV5-1 to TRBJ2-5; D might be TRBD1 (6 bases). V lost 4 bases and J 5 bases, leaving 15 bases between the germline ends. The CDR3 consists of 14 residues. The germline V gene has CDR1 SGHRS and CDR2 YFSETQ. The chain's CDR3 is CASSLGHREETQYF. DNA for the CDR3: TGCGCCAGCAGCCTGGGACACAGGGAGGAGACCCAGTACTTC.

This clonotype was detected only a few times. The J gene is TRBJ2-1, the V gene TRBV28; D may be TRBD2 (6 bases). Deletions cut 5 bases from V and 8 bases from J, with 22 bases between. CDR3 length equals 16 residues. Germline V lookup: CDR1 MDHEN, CDR2 SYDVKM. CDR3 loop: CASSPVMGRGRDEQFF. DNA of the CDR3: TGTGCCAGCAGTCCGGTCATGGGGCGGGGTAGGGATGAGCAGTTCTTC.

This clonotype was picked up a small number of times. The rearrangement links TRBV6-2 or TRBV6-3 to TRBJ2-1; D might be TRBD2 (5 bases). Deletions cut 2 bases from V and 0 bases from J, with 11 bases between. The CDR3 covers 16 residues. The germline gives CDR1 MNHEY, CDR2 SVGEGT. This CDR3 is CASSYEATSSYNEQFF. The DNA for the CDR3 is TGTGCCAGCAGTTACGAGGCCACTAGCTCCTACAATGAGCAGTTCTTC.

The rearrangement uses TRBV5-6 and TRBJ2-7; the D is unclear. The germline gives CDR1 SGHDT, CDR2 YYEEEE. The germline V and J ends were trimmed by 4 bases and 0 bases, with 17 bases remaining between them. This CDR3 comprises 16 residues. The CDR3 sequence: CASSPTPGPSSYEQYF. CDR3 nucleotide sequence: TGTGCCAGCAGCCCTACCCCCGGGCCTAGCTCCTACGAGCAGTACTTC.

The sample holds a few counts of this clonotype. The rearrangement joins TRBV20-1 to TRBJ2-5; TRBD1 agrees at 10 bases. The CDR3 is made up of 16 amino acids. In germline, CDR1 is DFQATT, CDR2 SNEGSKA (reference sequence). Trimming took 0 bases from V and 5 from J; bases not matched to a gene: 9. DNA for the CDR3: TGCAGTGCTAGAGAGGGGGACAGGGGTTTAGGGGAGACCCAGTACTTC. This encodes CSAREGDRGLGETQYF.

The chain is built from TRBV12-3 or TRBV12-4 and TRBJ2-1, with TRBD2 matching over 9 bases. The length of the CDR3 is 16 residues. Trimming took 4 bases from V and 7 from J; bases not matched to a gene: 11. CDR3 nucleotides: TGTGCCAGCAGTTCGTTTGGAGCGGGGGGATGGAATGAGCAGTTCTTC. Residues: CASSSFGAGGWNEQFF.

Only a few counts were recorded for this clonotype. V usage is TRBV7-8 and J usage is TRBJ2-7, with D perhaps being TRBD1 or TRBD2 (6 bases each). Trimming stripped 5 bases from V and 0 bases from J, with 14 bases between. Germline CDR1 reads SGHVS; CDR2 reads FQNEAQ. This CDR3 is built from 15 residues. The CDR3 sequence is CASSLGGRGSYEQYF. The CDR3 bases are TGTGCCAGCAGCCTCGGGGGCAGGGGCTCCTACGAGCAGTACTTC.